The present T cell receptor beta chain was sequenced within a study of shared clonotypes between healthy human individuals. Positively selected for CCR7, the CD45RO-negative cells used as naive CD8 cells excluded terminally differentiated effector memory CD45RA+ cells. Details on this clone: Its antigen is unidentified.

TCRdb's table, derived via immunoSEQ multiplex PCR, lists solely in-frame clones and lacks some. The sample yields millions of clones, approximately 95% seen once. Study-wide results and caveats: Incomplete sequencing of sorted subsets was indicated by rarefaction despite large depth. A generally larger estimated richness was seen in naive subsets than in memory subsets.

The germline V gene encodes CDR1 SGHAT and CDR2 FQNNGV. The CDR3 consists of 15 residues. Trimming cost V 4 bases and J 9 bases; bases outside gene matches: 7. The gene calls are TRBV11-2 and TRBJ1-6; 9 bases align to TRBD1. The TCR sequence derives from a man younger than 35 in good health. The sequencing input was naive CD8+ T cells sorted from blood. The CDR3 DNA is TGTGCCAGCAGCTCTTGGACAGGGGTGGCTTCACCCCTCCACTTT. Translating gives CASSSWTGVASPLHF.